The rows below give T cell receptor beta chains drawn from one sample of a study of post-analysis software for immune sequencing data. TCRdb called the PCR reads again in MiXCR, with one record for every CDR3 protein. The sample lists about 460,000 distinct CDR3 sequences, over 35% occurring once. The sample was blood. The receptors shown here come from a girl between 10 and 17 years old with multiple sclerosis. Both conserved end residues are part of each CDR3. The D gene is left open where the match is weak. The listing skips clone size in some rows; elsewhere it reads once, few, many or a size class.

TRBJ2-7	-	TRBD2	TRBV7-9	TGTGCCAGCAGCCCGGGTCCGGCTAGCGGCTTCCGCGAGCAGTACTTC	CASSPGPASGFREQYF
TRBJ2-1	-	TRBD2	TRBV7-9	TGTGCCAGCAGCTTACTTTATATGGGCGGGGGTGTCAACAATGAGCAGTTCTTC	CASSLLYMGGGVNNEQFF
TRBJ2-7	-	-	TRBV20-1	TGCAGTGCTAGAGATCTTGGCGGACTCTACGAGCAGTACTTC	CSARDLGGLYEQYF
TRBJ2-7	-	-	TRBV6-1	TGTGCCAGCAGGGAAGCGGCCAGGGAAAGCTCCTACGAGCAGTACTTC	CASREAARESSYEQYF
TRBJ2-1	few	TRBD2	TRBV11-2	TGTGCCAGCAGCTTATTAGCGGGAGTCATAGATGAGCAGTTCTTC	CASSLLAGVIDEQFF
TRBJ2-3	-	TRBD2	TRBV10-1	TGCGCCAGCAGTGAGATGTGGACTAGCGGGAGTACAGATACGCAGTATTTT	CASSEMWTSGSTDTQYF
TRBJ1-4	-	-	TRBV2	TGTGCCAGCGGATCACAGGGAAGAACTAATGAAAAACTGTTTTTT	CASGSQGRTNEKLFF
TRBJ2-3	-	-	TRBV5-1	TGCGCCAGCAGCCCCGTAACCGCGGCAGATACGCAGTATTTT	CASSPVTAADTQYF
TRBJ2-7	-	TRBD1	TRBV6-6	TGTGCCAGCAGTTATCGACCGGGACAGGCACCCTACGAGCAGTACTTC	CASSYRPGQAPYEQYF
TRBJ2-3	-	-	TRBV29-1	TGCAGCGTTCTGCGGGGCAGCACAGATGCGCAGTATTTT	CSVLRGSTDAQYF
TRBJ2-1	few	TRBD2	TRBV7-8	TGTGCCAGCAGCTTAGGGGGACTAGCGGGAGCCAATGAGCAGTTCTTC	CASSLGGLAGANEQFF
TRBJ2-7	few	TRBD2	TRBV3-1	TGTGCCAGCAGTTACCATTCAGGGACTAGCGGGATTGGATCCTACGAGCAGTACTTC	CASSYHSGTSGIGSYEQYF
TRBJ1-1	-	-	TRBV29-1	TGCAGCGTCCCGGAGAACACTGAAGCTTTCTTT	CSVPENTEAFF
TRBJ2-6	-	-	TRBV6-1	TGTGCCAGCAGTCCGATCGGAGGCAACTCTGGGGCCAACGTCCTGACTTTC	CASSPIGGNSGANVLTF
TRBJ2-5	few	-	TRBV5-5	TGTGCCAGCAGCTTGTTGCAGGGTACCCAAGAGACCCAGTACTTC	CASSLLQGTQETQYF
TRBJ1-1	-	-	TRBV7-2	TGTGCCAGCAGCTTAGAATCGAGTGCCACTGAAGCTTTCTTT	CASSLESSATEAFF
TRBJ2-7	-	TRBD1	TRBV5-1	TGCGCCAGCAGCTTGACGACGGGACAGGGAACTTGGGAGCAGTACTTC	CASSLTTGQGTWEQYF
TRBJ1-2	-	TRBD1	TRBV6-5	TGTGCCAGCAGGCTCCCCGGGACAGGGGACGATGGCTACACCTTC	CASRLPGTGDDGYTF
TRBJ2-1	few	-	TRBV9	TGTGCCAGCAGCTCCGGCCCCAATGAGCAGTTCTTC	CASSSGPNEQFF
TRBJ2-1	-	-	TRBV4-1	TGCGCCAGCAGCCTAGAGGGTAGCATCACGAACAATGAGCAGTTCTTC	CASSLEGSITNNEQFF
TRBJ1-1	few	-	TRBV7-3	TGTGCCAGCAGCTTAACGCGGGAGAACACTGAAGCTTTCTTT	CASSLTRENTEAFF
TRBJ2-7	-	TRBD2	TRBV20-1	TGCAGTGCTGGGACTAGCGGGACCATCTACGAGCAGTACTTC	CSAGTSGTIYEQYF
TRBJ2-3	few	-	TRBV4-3	TGCGCCAGCAGCCTCACTCTCGACGGGACGGGGGCAGATACGCAGTATTTT	CASSLTLDGTGADTQYF
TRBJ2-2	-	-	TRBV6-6	TGTGCCAGCAGTTACTCTGATTCCGGGGAGCTGTTTTTT	CASSYSDSGELFF
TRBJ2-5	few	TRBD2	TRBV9	TGTGCCAGCAGTCAGGGGACTAGGTCAGAGACCCAGTACTTC	CASSQGTRSETQYF
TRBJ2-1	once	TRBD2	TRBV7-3	TGTGCCAGCAGCTTAGTCTCTGCGGGGGGGCCCGGGGATGAGCAGTTCTTC	CASSLVSAGGPGDEQFF
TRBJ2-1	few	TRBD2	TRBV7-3	TGTGCCAGCAGCCCCGGACTAGCGGGAGGGTATGAGCAGTTCTTC	CASSPGLAGGYEQFF
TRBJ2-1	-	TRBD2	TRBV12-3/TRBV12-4	TGTGCCAGCAGGAGGGGACTAGCGGGATACAATGAGCAGTTCTTC	CASRRGLAGYNEQFF
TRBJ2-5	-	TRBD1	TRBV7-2	TGTGCCAGCAGCTTAGGAGGGGGCAGGGGCCAAGAGACCCAGTACTTC	CASSLGGGRGQETQYF
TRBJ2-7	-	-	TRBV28	TGTGCCAGCAGTTTAAGTCGGCACCGTGGCGAGCAGTACTTC	CASSLSRHRGEQYF
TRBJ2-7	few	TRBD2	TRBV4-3	TGCGCCAGCAGCCAAGGCGGGAGGGTCAACGAGCAGTACTTC	CASSQGGRVNEQYF
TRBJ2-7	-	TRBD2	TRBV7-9	TGTGCCAGCAGCTTAGGTGCTAGCGGGAGGGACGAGCAGTACTTC	CASSLGASGRDEQYF
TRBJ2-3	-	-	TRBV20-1	TGCAGTGCTAGAGATCAATATCTAGATTCTTCGTTGGATACGCAGTATTTT	CSARDQYLDSSLDTQYF
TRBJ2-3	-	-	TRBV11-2	TGTGCCAGCAGCTTGACGGCCTACTCCACAGATACGCAGTATTTT	CASSLTAYSTDTQYF
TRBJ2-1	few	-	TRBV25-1	TGTGCCAGCAGTACGACACTTCCACGGGATATAAATAACAATGAGCAGTTCTTC	CASSTTLPRDINNNEQFF
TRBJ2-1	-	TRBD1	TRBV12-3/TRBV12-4	TGTGCCAGCAGTTTATACCCGGGACAGGCCTGCAATGAGCAGTTCTTC	CASSLYPGQACNEQFF
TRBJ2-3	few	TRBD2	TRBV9	TGTGCCAGCAGCGTAGATAGCGGGAGAATGGATACGCAGTATTTT	CASSVDSGRMDTQYF
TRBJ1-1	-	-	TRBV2	TGTGCCAGCAGCCGAGGGGGAAGGAACACTGAAGCTTTCTTT	CASSRGGRNTEAFF
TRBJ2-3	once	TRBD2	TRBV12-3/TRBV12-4	TGTGCCAGCAGTTTTTCTAGCGGGAGCACTACAGATACGCAGTATTTT	CASSFSSGSTTDTQYF
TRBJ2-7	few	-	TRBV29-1	TGCAGCGTTGAGGAACGGGGGAGCTCCTACGAGCAGTACTTC	CSVEERGSSYEQYF
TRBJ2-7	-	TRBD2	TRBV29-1	TGCAGCGTCTCGGGACTAGCTTGTGGCGAGCAGTACTTC	CSVSGLACGEQYF